Below are 20 T cell receptor beta chains sequenced from a single sample in a study of T cell repertoires in cytomegalovirus infection. TCRdb passed the reads through MiXCR, listing each CDR3 protein once. Of some 940,000 distinct CDR3 sequences listed, 30% to 40% are singletons. For these receptors, no antigen is known. The sequences come from cultured CD8+ T cells from PBMCs, collected from culture after CMV antigen stimulation. All receptors come from a human donor in good health (CMV status not recorded). Some clones in this sample may be carry-over from other donors' samples.

CDR3 sequence (DNA): TGCGCCAGCAGTGCAGGGTCCGAGACCCAGTACTTC. Its translation: CASSAGSETQYF. The gene calls are TRBV10-1 and TRBJ2-5; TRBD1 might be the D (5 bases). The CDR3 runs to 12 residues. Germline CDR1 reads WNHNN; CDR2 reads SYGVQD (reference sequence). Trimming removed 4 bases from V and 5 bases from J, with 8 bases in between.

The chain combines TRBV7-6 with TRBJ1-6; D not certain. CDR3 length: 17 amino acids. Germline CDR1 is SGHVS and CDR2 is FNYEAQ. Trimming stripped 1 base from V and 0 bases from J, with 10 bases between. CDR3 amino acids: CASSLDPPLSYNSPLHF. The CDR3 DNA reads TGTGCCAGCAGCTTAGACCCCCCCCTCTCCTATAATTCACCCCTCCACTTT.

The chain is built from TRBV6-6 and TRBJ2-7, with 7 bases fitting TRBD1. The CDR3 extends over 18 amino acids. Germline lookup yields CDR1 MNHNY and CDR2 SVGAGI (reference sequence). Losses at the gene ends were 2 bases for V and 1 base for J; bases not matched to a gene: 14. The CDR3 protein is CASSYPGTASGGSYEQYV. CDR3 nucleotide sequence: TGTGCCAGCAGTTACCCCGGGACAGCGTCCGGAGGATCCTACGAGCAGTACGTC.

As regards this clonotype: A much larger clone lies a single base off, so this may be a read error. CDR3 sequence: CASSPPSWGDEQLF. CDR3 nucleotides: TGTGCCAGCAGCCCACCCAGTTGGGGGGATGAGCAGTTATTC. The chain employs TRBV7-6 and TRBJ2-1, with D perhaps matching TRBD2 (6 bases). The length of the CDR3 is 14 residues. The germline gives CDR1 SGHVS, CDR2 FNYEAQ.

This clonotype was recorded a few times. The genes are TRBV7-6 and TRBJ2-2; D is possibly TRBD1 (5 bases). V shed 0 bases and J shed 3 bases, with 11 bases lying between them. There are 16 residues in the CDR3. Germline V CDR1 and CDR2: SGHVS, FNYEAQ. The CDR3 sequence is CASSLAEVRDTGELFF. CDR3 nucleotides: TGTGCCAGCAGCTTAGCTGAGGTCAGGGACACCGGGGAGCTGTTTTTT.

This clonotype turned up a few times. V gene TRBV7-6 combines with J gene TRBJ2-7; no reliable D call. The CDR3 loop spans 13 amino acids. Trimming removed 2 bases at V and 1 base at J, with 6 bases between. Germline V gene lookup returns CDR1 SGHVS and CDR2 FNYEAQ. CDR3 in DNA: TGTGCCAGCAGCTTAAGAGAGTCCTACGAGCAGTACGTC. Translated, it gives CASSLRESYEQYV.

The CDR3, as DNA: TGTGCCAGCAGTTTACTAGCGGGGGCGATCATTTACGAGCAGTACTTC. Amino acid sequence: CASSLLAGAIIYEQYF. This chain connects TRBV27 to TRBJ2-7; TRBD2 matches at 10 bases. In germline, CDR1 is MNHEY, CDR2 SMNVEV (reference sequence). J lost 4 bases, V lost 2 bases, and 8 bases had no gene match. The CDR3 spans 16 residues.

The CDR3 DNA reads TGTGCCAGTAGTGGGGAGGAGGGGACCTACAATGAGCAGTTCTTC. Amino acids: CASSGEEGTYNEQFF. This rearrangement joins TRBV19 to TRBJ2-1; possible D gene TRBD2, 6 bases. Germline assignment: CDR1 LNHDA and CDR2 SQIVND (reference sequence). The CDR3 is made up of 15 amino acids. Trimming left V 5 bases short and J 2 bases short, with 13 bases between.

This CDR3 reads CASRYHQGTGNTIYF. CDR3 DNA sequence: TGTGCCAGCAGGTATCACCAGGGGACTGGAAACACCATATATTTT. The chain couples TRBV28 to TRBJ1-3, with a weak D call TRBD1 (6 bases). V was pared by 6 bases and J by 2 bases, with 14 bases between. The CDR3 has 15 residues. The V gene's germline CDR1 is MDHEN and CDR2 SYDVKM.

The chain carries TRBV20-1 and TRBJ2-7; 7 nucleotides agree with TRBD2. Germline assignment: CDR1 DFQATT and CDR2 SNEGSKA (reference sequence). The V gene end was trimmed by 4 bases and the J gene end by 3 bases; junction bases not matched to a gene: 6. The CDR3 is 13 amino acids. The CDR3 coding sequence is TGCAGTGCTACCAGCGGGGATTTCTACGAGCAGTACTTC. Translating it yields CSATSGDFYEQYF.

In this sample, this clonotype turned up a few times. The chain has TRBV28 and TRBJ2-3; TRBD1 or TRBD2 may be the D gene (5 bases each). Trimming took 3 bases from V and 4 from J, leaving 8 bases between them. CDR1 is MDHEN, CDR2 SYDVKM, per germline. This CDR3 region has 13 residues. The CDR3 bases are TGTGCCAGCAGTTTGATGGGACCAGATACGCAGTATTTT. It is translated as CASSLMGPDTQYF.

The chain employs TRBV9 and TRBJ2-2, with TRBD1 matching 10 bases. CDR1 and CDR2 from the germline V gene are SGDLS and YYNGEE. V shed 2 bases, J shed 6 bases, and the junction held 4 bases outside the gene matches. This CDR3 contains 15 residues. CDR3 sequence: CASSVTGGRAGELFF. In DNA, the CDR3 is TGTGCCAGCAGCGTGACAGGGGGCCGGGCCGGGGAGCTGTTTTTT.

This clonotype was observed a few times. V and J are TRBV5-4 and TRBJ2-3, with 8 bases that match TRBD2. The junction had 3 bases not matched to a gene; V was cut back by 1 base and J by 2 bases. The CDR3 spans 15 residues. The germline V gene has CDR1 SGHNT and CDR2 YYREEE (reference sequence). The CDR3 loop is CASSLTSGYTDTQYF. Written as DNA, the CDR3 is TGTGCCAGCAGCTTGACTAGCGGCTACACAGATACGCAGTATTTT. Filled out from reference TRBV5-4 and TRBJ2-3, the complete variable domain reads ETGVTQSPTHLIKTRGQQVTLRCSSQSGHNTVSWYQQALGQGPQFIFQYYREEENGRGNFPPRFSGLQFPNYSSELNVNALELDDSALYLCASSLTSGYTDTQYFGPGTRLTVL.

CDR3 DNA: TGTGCCAGCAGCCGGGGACAGGGGCGGACCGGGGAGCTGTTTTTT. Its translation is CASSRGQGRTGELFF. V gene TRBV7-3 combines with J gene TRBJ2-2; 10 bases align to TRBD1. V dropped 5 bases and J dropped 5; count of bases not matched to a gene: 5. The CDR3 is made up of 15 amino acids. Per germline, CDR1 SGHTA and CDR2 FQGTGA.

The CDR3, as DNA: TGTGCCAGCAGCGTGGGGACTAGCGGGGGGAATGAGCAGTTCTTC. Protein product: CASSVGTSGGNEQFF. The chain couples TRBV9 to TRBJ2-1; 15 nucleotides line up with TRBD2. J gave up 7 bases and V 2 bases, and 1 base lay outside the gene matches. The CDR3 contains 15 residues. The germline V gene encodes CDR1 SGDLS and CDR2 YYNGEE.

The chain links TRBV27 to TRBJ2-1; 13 bases fit TRBD2. Trimming removed 6 bases from V and 2 bases from J; junction bases left unmatched: 4. In germline, CDR1 is MNHEY, CDR2 SMNVEV (reference sequence). This CDR3 is built from 16 residues. The CDR3 here is CASSSGTSGAYNEQFF. In DNA form, the CDR3 reads TGTGCCAGCAGCTCGGGGACTAGCGGGGCCTACAATGAGCAGTTCTTC.

V and J are TRBV4-1 and TRBJ2-1, with D tentatively TRBD1 or TRBD2 (6 bases each). CDR1 is MGHRA and CDR2 is YSYEKL in the germline V gene. The CDR3 is 16 residues long. Between the trimmed V and J ends, which lost 4 bases and 0 bases, there was a span of 13 bases. CDR3 region: CASSLRGGTSYNEQFF. CDR3 DNA sequence: TGCGCCAGCAGCCTCCGAGGGGGGACCTCCTACAATGAGCAGTTCTTC.

This clonotype was seen ten or more times. The V call is TRBV7-6, the J call TRBJ2-7; D might be TRBD1 or TRBD2, each matching 5 bases. CDR1 is SGHVS, CDR2 FNYEAQ, per germline. The CDR3 spans 14 residues. V dropped 0 bases and J dropped 7 bases, with 13 bases sitting between them. DNA for the CDR3: TGTGCCAGCAGCTTAGCGGGGGAGTACGGAGAGCAGTACGTC. Translating it yields CASSLAGEYGEQYV.

J is TRBJ1-1 and V is TRBV6-5; no clear D. The CDR3 loop spans 14 amino acids. Between the trimmed V and J ends, which lost 2 bases and 3 bases, there was a span of 10 bases. The germline V gene has CDR1 MNHEY and CDR2 SVGAGI. The CDR3 DNA reads TGTGCCAGCAGTTACGTCAGCTGGGACACTGAAGCTTTCTTT. Its protein product is CASSYVSWDTEAFF.

There are many counts of this clonotype. V and J are TRBV7-9 and TRBJ2-7, with a weak D call TRBD1 (6 bases). Germline CDR1 and CDR2: SEHNR and FQNEAQ (reference sequence). The length of the CDR3 is 17 residues. V was clipped by 1 base and J by 4 bases, with 20 bases between them. This chain's CDR3 is CASSLGLKRTESYEQYV. Here the CDR3 DNA reads TGTGCCAGCAGCTTAGGATTAAAACGGACAGAATCTTACGAGCAGTACGTC.